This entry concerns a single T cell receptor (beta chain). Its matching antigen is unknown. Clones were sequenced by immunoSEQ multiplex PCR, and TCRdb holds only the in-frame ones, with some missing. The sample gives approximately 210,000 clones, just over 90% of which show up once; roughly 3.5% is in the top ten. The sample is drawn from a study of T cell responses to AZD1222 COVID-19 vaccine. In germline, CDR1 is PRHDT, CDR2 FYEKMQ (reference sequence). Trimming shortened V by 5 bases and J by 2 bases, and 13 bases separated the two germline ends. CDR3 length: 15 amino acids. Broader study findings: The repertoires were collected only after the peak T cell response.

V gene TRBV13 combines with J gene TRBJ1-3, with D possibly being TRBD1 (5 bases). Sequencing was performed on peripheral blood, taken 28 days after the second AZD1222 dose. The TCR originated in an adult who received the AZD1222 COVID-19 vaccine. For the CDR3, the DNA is TGTGCCAGCAGCCCTAACCCCAGGGCTGGAAACACCATATATTTT. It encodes CASSPNPRAGNTIYF.